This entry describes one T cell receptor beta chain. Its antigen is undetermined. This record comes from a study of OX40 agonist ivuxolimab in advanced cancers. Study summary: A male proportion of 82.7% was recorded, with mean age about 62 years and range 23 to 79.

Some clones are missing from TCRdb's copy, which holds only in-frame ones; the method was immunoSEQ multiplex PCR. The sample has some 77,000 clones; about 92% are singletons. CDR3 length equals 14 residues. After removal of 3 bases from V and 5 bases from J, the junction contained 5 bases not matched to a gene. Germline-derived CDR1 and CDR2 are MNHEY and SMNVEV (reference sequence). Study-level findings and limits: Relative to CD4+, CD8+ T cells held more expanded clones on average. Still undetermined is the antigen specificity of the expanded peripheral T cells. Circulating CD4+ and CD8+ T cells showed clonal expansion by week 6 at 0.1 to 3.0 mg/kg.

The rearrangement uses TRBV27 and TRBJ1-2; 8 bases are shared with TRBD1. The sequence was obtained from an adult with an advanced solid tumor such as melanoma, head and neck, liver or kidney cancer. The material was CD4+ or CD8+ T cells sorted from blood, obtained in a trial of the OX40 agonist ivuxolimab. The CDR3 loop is CASSFGTGGYGYTF. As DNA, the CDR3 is TGTGCCAGCAGTTTCGGGACAGGAGGGTATGGCTACACCTTC.